Below, 10 T cell receptor beta chains from the same sample are listed, as sequenced in a study of neoadjuvant anti-PD-1 for oral cavity cancer. Using immunoSEQ multiplex PCR, the repertoire was profiled, and TCRdb retains in-frame clones only, with some absent. The table shows over 13,000 clones, with approximately 70% occurring only once. The sample consisted of PBMCs, taken before nivolumab (anti-PD-1) treatment. These receptors all stem from a person between 40 and 79 years old with oral cavity squamous cell carcinoma.

This clone was detected a few times. This chain connects TRBV19 to TRBJ1-6; a possible D gene is TRBD1 (6 bases). The CDR3 covers 14 residues. The V end lost 3 bases, the J end lost 9 bases, and 12 bases lay between the germline ends. From germline, CDR1 is LNHDA and CDR2 SQIVND (reference sequence). The DNA for the CDR3 is TGTGCCAGTAGTATTGGGGACACTCGTTCACCCCTCCACTTT. Encoded protein: CASSIGDTRSPLHF.

This rearrangement joins TRBV6-1 to TRBJ2-4, with D uncertain. With 4 bases removed from V and 6 bases from J, the gap between germline ends came to 7 bases. Germline V gene data show CDR1 as MNHNS and CDR2 as SASEGT. The CDR3 contains 12 residues. CDR3 bases: TGTGCCAGCAGTGGGGCCTCAAACATTCAGTACTTC. The encoded protein is CASSGASNIQYF.

V and J are TRBV27 and TRBJ1-5; D is undetermined. From germline, CDR1 is MNHEY and CDR2 SMNVEV (reference sequence). This CDR3 has 13 residues. V was trimmed by 2 bases and J by 3 bases, leaving 5 bases between them. The CDR3 sequence is CASSLRDNQPQHF. The CDR3 region has the DNA TGTGCCAGCAGTTTACGAGACAATCAGCCCCAGCATTTT.

The V call is TRBV29-1, the J call TRBJ2-2, with D maybe TRBD2 (5 bases). Deletions cut 4 bases from V and 2 bases from J, with 11 bases between. The CDR3 totals 14 residues. Germline-derived CDR1 and CDR2 are SQVTM and ANQGSEA. The CDR3 region is CSVVKGANTGELFF. The CDR3 DNA reads TGCAGCGTTGTGAAGGGAGCCAACACCGGGGAGCTGTTTTTT.

The chain links TRBV15 to TRBJ2-2, with D perhaps matching TRBD2 (5 bases). Germline CDR1 and CDR2: LNHNV and YYDKDF (reference sequence). V gave up 0 bases and J gave up 4 bases, with 18 bases separating them. The CDR3 has 18 residues. The CDR3 spells CATSRDSGTRYGTGELFF. As DNA, the CDR3 is TGTGCCACCAGCAGAGATTCGGGCACTAGGTATGGCACCGGGGAGCTGTTTTTT. The full variable domain, rest sourced from reference TRBV15 and TRBJ2-2, is DAMVIQNPRYQVTQFGKPVTLSCSQTLNHNVMYWYQQKSSQAPKLLFHYYDKDFNNEADTPDNFQSRRPNTSFCFLDIRSPGLGDTAMYLCATSRDSGTRYGTGELFFGEGSRLTVL.

The chain carries TRBV2 and TRBJ1-6, with D possibly matching TRBD1 (6 bases). Trimming cost V 4 bases and J 8 bases, with 9 bases left between them. The CDR3 runs 13 residues. The germline V gene has CDR1 SNHLY and CDR2 FYNNEI. The CDR3 region is CASSGRQDSPLHF. The CDR3 bases are TGTGCCAGCAGTGGCCGACAGGATTCACCCCTCCACTTT.

This chain links TRBV27 with TRBJ1-1; D perhaps matches TRBD1 (5 bases). The ends were cut back, 7 bases at V and 2 bases at J, with 17 bases in the middle. The germline gives CDR1 MNHEY, CDR2 SMNVEV (reference sequence). This CDR3 spans 15 amino acids. CDR3 nucleotides: TGTGCCAGCAAAATTGTTATGGGGGGAAACACTGAAGCTTTCTTT. Translating it yields CASKIVMGGNTEAFF.

This chain connects TRBV6-5 to TRBJ2-5; D may be TRBD1 (6 bases). The CDR3 consists of 14 residues. The V and J ends lost 4 bases and 3 bases respectively, with 12 bases between them. From germline, CDR1 is MNHEY and CDR2 SVGAGI. The CDR3 nucleotides are TGTGCCAGCAGTTCTCCTCGGACAGAAGAGACCCAGTACTTC. Residues: CASSSPRTEETQYF.

This clone has more than one count but fewer than ten. V usage is TRBV5-1 and J usage is TRBJ1-5; 7 bases line up with TRBD1. The trim removed 8 bases at V and 2 bases at J, leaving 1 base unmatched. CDR1 and CDR2 from the germline V gene are SGHRS and YFSETQ. The CDR3 spans 12 residues. The CDR3 bases are TGCGCCAGACAGGGGTGCAATCAGCCCCAGCATTTT. Residues: CARQGCNQPQHF.

V gene TRBV7-6 combines with J gene TRBJ1-3; possibly TRBD1 for D (6 bases). This CDR3 is built from 15 residues. V shed 1 base and J shed 0 bases, with 7 bases lying between them. Germline lookup yields CDR1 SGHVS and CDR2 FNYEAQ. The CDR3 region has the DNA TGTGCCAGCAGCTTAGGACAGGCCTCTGGAAACACCATATATTTT. This sequence encodes CASSLGQASGNTIYF. Supplemented by reference TRBV7-6 and TRBJ1-3, the full variable domain reads GAGVSQSPRYKVTKRGQDVALRCDPISGHVSLYWYRQALGQGPEFLTYFNYEAQQDKSGLPNDRFSAERPEGSISTLTIQRTEQRDSAMYRCASSLGQASGNTIYFGEGSWLTVV.